Listed below are T cell receptor beta chains from one sample, sequenced in a study of T cell changes during pregnancy in multiple sclerosis. The assay was immunoSEQ multiplex PCR, and TCRdb's table has in-frame clones only and misses some. The data show about 46,000 clones, roughly 90% seen once. Sequencing was performed on CD8+ T cells from peripheral blood mononuclear cells, taken in the second trimester of pregnancy. The origin of the receptors is a female donor with multiple sclerosis, enrolled in a pregnancy study. Each CDR3 is given with its conserved first and last residue. The D gene is left open where the match is weak. Clone sizes are given selectively: once, few, many, or a class where the clone is expanded.

clone_size j_call v_call d_call cdr3_nt cdr3_aa
NA TRBJ2-1 TRBV7-6 NA TGTGCCAGCAGCTTAGCGCTCCCAGGGGAAGCCTACAATGAGCAGTTCTTC CASSLALPGEAYNEQFF
NA TRBJ2-3 TRBV19 TRBD1 TGTGCCAGTACCATCGGAGGGCAGGGGGCTGTGATGGATACGCAGTATTTT CASTIGGQGAVMDTQYF
NA TRBJ1-2 TRBV7-6 NA TGTGCCAGCAGCCCTGCGATGGGGTCAGGGGTAGGTGGCTACACCTTC CASSPAMGSGVGGYTF
NA TRBJ1-5 TRBV5-5 NA TGTGCCAGCAGCTTCGACTACCTCAATCAGCCCCAGCATTTT CASSFDYLNQPQHF
NA TRBJ2-7 TRBV4-1 NA TGCGCCAGCAGTCCCTGGGGCGGGGAAGCCGAGCAGTACTTC CASSPWGGEAEQYF
NA TRBJ2-2 TRBV13 TRBD2 TGTGCCAGCAGCCTAGGGCTAGCGGGGGATACCGGGGAGCTGTTTTTT CASSLGLAGDTGELFF
NA TRBJ2-7 TRBV7-2 TRBD1 TGTGCCAGCAGCGGAGGACAGGGGGCCTACGAGCAGTACTTC CASSGGQGAYEQYF
NA TRBJ2-7 TRBV9 NA TGTGCCAGCAGCCCAGCGGGCTCCTACGAGCAGTACTTC CASSPAGSYEQYF
NA TRBJ1-2 TRBV11-2 TRBD1 TGTGCCAGCAGCTTGGAGGGGACAGGGGGTAACTATGGCTACACCTTC CASSLEGTGGNYGYTF
NA TRBJ1-1 TRBV25-1 NA TGTGCCAGCAGTGAACCGGGGGAGGCCACTGAAGCTTTCTTT CASSEPGEATEAFF
NA TRBJ1-5 TRBV4-1 TRBD1 TGCGCCAGCAGCCTAATCCCGGGACAGGGGGTTCATCAGCCCCAGCATTTT CASSLIPGQGVHQPQHF
NA TRBJ1-3 TRBV11-2 NA TGTGCCAGCAGCCCCCTGGGAGGGGCTGGAAACACCATATATTTT CASSPLGGAGNTIYF
NA TRBJ2-7 TRBV6-5 NA TGTGCCAGCAGTTACTCGAATGAGGGCCACGAGCAGTACTTC CASSYSNEGHEQYF
NA TRBJ1-3 TRBV4-1 NA TGCGCCAGCAGCCAAATGGGGGCGACAGGATTGAGCTCTGGAAACACCATATATTTT CASSQMGATGLSSGNTIYF
NA TRBJ1-1 TRBV10-3 TRBD1 TGTGCCATCAGTACCCTCCGGACAGGGGGGAGAACAGAGGTTGAAGCTTTCTTT CAISTLRTGGRTEVEAFF
NA TRBJ2-1 TRBV11-2 NA TGTGCCAGCAGCTTAGTTGGGGGGGCAGGGGAGCAGTTCTTC CASSLVGGAGEQFF
NA TRBJ2-7 TRBV7-9 NA TGTGCCAGCAGCTTACAGACTTCTAGCGAGCAGTACTTC CASSLQTSSEQYF
NA TRBJ2-7 TRBV7-8 TRBD1 TGTGCCAGCAGCTCGGATAGGGGGCGATACGAGCAGTACTTC CASSSDRGRYEQYF
few TRBJ1-1 TRBV9 NA TGTGCCAGCAGCGTAGGTGTATCCCCGGACACTGAAGCTTTCTTT CASSVGVSPDTEAFF
NA TRBJ2-7 TRBV9 TRBD1 TGTGCCAGCAGCGTAACAGGGGGTGCCCACGAGCAGTACTTC CASSVTGGAHEQYF
NA TRBJ2-7 TRBV27 TRBD1 TGTGCCAGCAGTTCACCGGGACAGGGCCCCGAGCAGTACTTC CASSSPGQGPEQYF
NA TRBJ2-1 TRBV27 TRBD2 TGTGCCAGCAGTTTAGCGGGGGGGCTCAATGAGCAGTTCTTC CASSLAGGLNEQFF
NA TRBJ1-1 TRBV7-6 TRBD1 TGTGCCAGCAGCTATGGACAGGGCGCCACTGAAGCTTTCTTT CASSYGQGATEAFF
NA TRBJ1-1 TRBV7-2 NA TGTGCCAGCAGCTCGAATCCGGGTCCGAAAAGGACTGAAGCTTTCTTT CASSSNPGPKRTEAFF
NA TRBJ1-1 TRBV6-5 TRBD1 TGTGCCAGCAGCAACAGGGGGGAAGGCACTGAAGCTTTCTTT CASSNRGEGTEAFF
NA TRBJ2-5 TRBV4-1 TRBD2 TGCGCCAGCAGCCTCCTAACTAGCGGGGGGACGAAAGAGACCCAGTACTTC CASSLLTSGGTKETQYF
NA TRBJ2-1 TRBV7-9 TRBD2 TGTGCCAGCAGCTCCGAGCGGGAACTGCTTCGGAGCAATGAGCAGTTCTTC CASSSERELLRSNEQFF
NA TRBJ2-2 TRBV29-1 TRBD2 TGCAGCGTTCGACTAGCGGGGGGGCCCGGGGAGCTGTTTTTT CSVRLAGGPGELFF
once TRBJ2-7 TRBV13 NA TGTGCCAGCAGCCCATCCCCCTCCTACGAGCAGTACTTC CASSPSPSYEQYF
NA TRBJ2-1 TRBV7-6 TRBD2 TGTGCCAGCAGCTTAGCGGGGGGGGGTGAGCAGTTCTTC CASSLAGGGEQFF
NA TRBJ2-3 TRBV7-9 NA TGTGCCAGCAGCTTAGGACTAGATACGCAGTATTTT CASSLGLDTQYF
NA TRBJ2-3 TRBV15 TRBD1 TGTGCCACCAGCATTGGGGACAGCTTACAGCGTCCATCGACAGATACGCAGTATTTT CATSIGDSLQRPSTDTQYF
NA TRBJ2-7 TRBV9 TRBD2 TGTGCCAGCAGCGTAGCTAGGGAGGGCTGGGAGCAGTACTTC CASSVAREGWEQYF
NA TRBJ2-3 TRBV12-5 NA TGTGCTAGTGTGGCCCCCAGCACAGATACGCAGTATTTT CASVAPSTDTQYF
NA TRBJ1-4 TRBV29-1 TRBD1 TGCAGCGTTGGAGTGGGACAGCCGGATGAAAAACTGTTTTTT CSVGVGQPDEKLFF
NA TRBJ2-7 TRBV4-2 NA TGTGCCAGCAGCCAGCAACAGGTTTTTCCCTCCTACGAGCAGTACTTC CASSQQQVFPSYEQYF
NA TRBJ1-2 TRBV19 NA TGTGCCAGTAGTAATTTGACAGGCGATTCCCTAGATGGCTACACCTTC CASSNLTGDSLDGYTF
NA TRBJ1-6 TRBV25-1 NA TGTGCCAGCAGGGGAGAATCACCCCTCCACTTT CASRGESPLHF
NA TRBJ2-3 TRBV9 TRBD2 TGTGCCAGCAGCGACGACGGGGCTAGCGGGGGGACTCCAACTCCAGATACGCAGTATTTT CASSDDGASGGTPTPDTQYF
NA TRBJ2-7 TRBV11-2 NA TGTGCCAGCAGCTCCCACCTGGACAGCAGCTCCTACGAGCAGTACTTC CASSSHLDSSSYEQYF
NA TRBJ2-7 TRBV29-1 NA TGCAGCGTTGTGGTGACTGCCTCCTACGAGCAGTACTTC CSVVVTASYEQYF